The 25 T cell receptor beta chains below all came from one sample that was sequenced in a study of T cell repertoires in cytomegalovirus infection. TCRdb reprocessed the reads via MiXCR and lists one record per CDR3 protein. This sample has 200,000 to 250,000 distinct CDR3 sequences, with 20% to 25% found just once. The sample consisted of CD8+ T cells from PBMCs. These receptor sequences come from a human donor in good health (CMV status not recorded). Some clones in this sample may be carry-over from other donors' samples.

The V gene is TRBV7-9, the J gene TRBJ1-2; D gene uncertain. Germline assignment: CDR1 SEHNR and CDR2 FQNEAQ (reference sequence). The CDR3 length is 12 residues. For the CDR3, the DNA is TGTGCAGAGGAGGCGGACAACTATGGCTACACCTTC. This gives the protein CAEEADNYGYTF.

This clonotype showed up many times. This sequence joins TRBV7-9 and TRBJ2-7; TRBD2 aligns across 7 bases. The CDR3 covers 13 residues. Germline CDR1 and CDR2: SEHNR and FQNEAQ (reference sequence). J lost 5 bases, V lost 3 bases, and 4 bases had no gene match. As DNA, the CDR3 is TGTGCCAGCAGCTTGGGTGGGGGGGACGAGCAGTACTTC. Protein sequence: CASSLGGGDEQYF. The whole variable domain, remainder taken from reference TRBV7-9 and TRBJ2-7, is DTGVSQNPRHKITKRGQNVTFRCDPISEHNRLYWYRQTLGQGPEFLTYFQNEAQLEKSRLLSDRFSAERPKGSFSTLEIQRTEQGDSAMYLCASSLGGGDEQYFGPGTRLTVT.

This clonotype was picked up a small number of times. The chain carries TRBV24-1 and TRBJ2-5, with D maybe TRBD1 (6 bases). The CDR3 is 13 amino acids. CDR1 is KGHDR and CDR2 is SFDVKD in the germline V gene. With 8 bases removed from V and 5 bases from J, the gap between germline ends came to 14 bases. The CDR3 nucleotides read TGTGCCACCAAGATGGCAGGGGTCGAGACCCAGTACTTC. This codes for CATKMAGVETQYF.

The J gene is TRBJ2-3, the V gene TRBV2, with 10 bases fitting TRBD2. This CDR3 is built from 17 residues. Germline lookup yields CDR1 SNHLY and CDR2 FYNNEI. After removal of 6 bases from V and 5 bases from J, the junction contained 14 bases not matched to a gene. In nucleotides, the CDR3 is TGTGCCAGCAGAGGAATTAGCGGGGGGCCCTTGTTAGATACGCAGTATTTT. Its translation: CASRGISGGPLLDTQYF.

This clonotype has a handful of counts. The chain joins TRBV27 to TRBJ1-1; 12 bases are a match to TRBD1. Germline lookup yields CDR1 MNHEY and CDR2 SMNVEV (reference sequence). The CDR3 is 15 amino acids. Trimming removed 5 bases from V and 5 bases from J; junction bases left unmatched: 6. CDR3 DNA sequence: TGTGCCAGCAGTCAGGGACAGGGGGCGCTTACTGAAGCTTTCTTT. Encoded protein: CASSQGQGALTEAFF.

J is TRBJ2-2 and V is TRBV4-1; D ambiguous. V lost 0 bases to trimming and J lost 7 bases, with 12 bases between them. This CDR3 has 15 amino acids. Per germline, CDR1 MGHRA and CDR2 YSYEKL. CDR3 coding DNA: TGCGCCAGCAGCCAAGATCGGGCGTCGGGCGGGGAGCTGTTTTTT. Translating gives CASSQDRASGGELFF.

This clonotype turned up a few times. This chain joins TRBV20-1 and TRBJ1-5; D remains ambiguous. CDR1 is DFQATT and CDR2 is SNEGSKA in the germline V gene (reference sequence). This CDR3 contains 13 residues. Between the trimmed V and J ends, which lost 0 bases and 0 bases, there was a span of 3 bases. In DNA, the CDR3 is TGCAGTGCTAGAGAGACTAGCAATCAGCCCCAGCATTTT. It translates to CSARETSNQPQHF.

This chain uses TRBV7-6 with TRBJ1-1, with 7 bases that match TRBD1. The V and J ends lost 0 bases and 5 bases, in that order; junction bases with no gene match: 9. Germline CDR1 and CDR2: SGHVS and FNYEAQ. The CDR3 consists of 16 residues. The chain's CDR3 is CASSLAWDSLGTEAFF. The CDR3 DNA reads TGTGCCAGCAGCTTAGCTTGGGACAGCCTGGGGACTGAAGCTTTCTTT.

The chain has TRBV19 and TRBJ2-5, with TRBD1 as a possible D gene (6 bases). The V gene's germline CDR1 is LNHDA and CDR2 SQIVND (reference sequence). V shed 1 base and J shed 9 bases, with 12 bases lying between them. This CDR3 contains 13 residues. For the CDR3, the DNA is TGTGCCAGTAGTATAGTAGAGTCAGGGGCCCAGTACTTC. Protein product: CASSIVESGAQYF.

The chain links TRBV7-9 to TRBJ2-1; TRBD2 is a possible D gene (6 bases). The CDR3 totals 14 residues. V was cut by 6 bases and J by 3 bases, with 12 bases left in between. Per the germline V gene, CDR1 is SEHNR and CDR2 is FQNEAQ (reference sequence). As DNA, the CDR3 is TGTGCCAGCAGATCTAGCGCCGTCTACAATGAGCAGTTCTTC. It encodes CASRSSAVYNEQFF.

This clonotype was detected many times. CDR3 in DNA: TGTGCCAGCAGCTTAGTTGCGTCCAGCTCCTACAATGAGCAGTTCTTC. It codes for CASSLVASSSYNEQFF. This rearrangement joins TRBV7-2 to TRBJ2-1; D unclear. The CDR3 loop spans 16 amino acids. Trimming pared 1 base from V and 0 bases from J, leaving 10 bases between. Per germline, CDR1 SGHTA and CDR2 FQGNSA.

DNA for the CDR3: TGTGCCAGCACCCTATCCCGGGACAGGGGAGGCCACGAGCAGTACTTC. Translation gives CASTLSRDRGGHEQYF. The chain couples TRBV2 to TRBJ2-7; TRBD1 matches at 10 bases. With V trimmed by 7 bases and J by 5 bases, 14 bases remained unmatched. Germline V gene data show CDR1 as SNHLY and CDR2 as FYNNEI. The CDR3 has 16 amino acids.

This clonotype was observed a few times. The chain combines TRBV28 with TRBJ1-3; D is uncertain. V lost 1 base, J lost 0 bases, and 10 bases lay in between. This CDR3 is built from 16 residues. The V gene's germline CDR1 is MDHEN and CDR2 SYDVKM. CDR3 DNA: TGTGCCAGCAGTTTATCGTGGAGTATCTCTGGAAACACCATATATTTT. It specifies CASSLSWSISGNTIYF.

The sample holds a few counts of this clonotype. The J gene is TRBJ2-2, the V gene TRBV19, with D uncertain. Germline CDR1 and CDR2: LNHDA and SQIVND (reference sequence). Trimming shortened V by 2 bases and J by 6 bases, and 1 base separated the two germline ends. This CDR3 contains 11 residues. CDR3 in amino acids: CASSIPGELFF. In DNA form, the CDR3 reads TGTGCCAGTAGTATACCCGGGGAGCTGTTTTTT.

This clonotype was counted ten times or more. This rearrangement joins TRBV6-2 or TRBV6-3 to TRBJ2-7; a possible D gene is TRBD2 (6 bases). Trimming cost V 6 bases and J 5 bases, with 23 bases left between them. CDR1 MNHEY and CDR2 SVGEGT come from the germline V gene. The CDR3 sequence is 16 residues long. Here the CDR3 DNA reads TGTGCCAGCAGCGAATACGGGGCAGGTTGGGAGGACGAGCAGTACTTC. Amino acids: CASSEYGAGWEDEQYF.

The sample holds many counts of this clonotype. This chain uses TRBV7-9 with TRBJ2-3; D is ambiguous. CDR3 length: 12 amino acids. Germline assignment: CDR1 SEHNR and CDR2 FQNEAQ (reference sequence). Trimming shortened V by 2 bases and J by 5 bases, and 5 bases separated the two germline ends. For the CDR3, the DNA is TGTGCCAGCAGCTTATATGGAGATACGCAGTATTTT. Protein: CASSLYGDTQYF. Using reference TRBV7-9 and TRBJ2-3 for the parts outside the CDR3, the full variable domain is DTGVSQNPRHKITKRGQNVTFRCDPISEHNRLYWYRQTLGQGPEFLTYFQNEAQLEKSRLLSDRFSAERPKGSFSTLEIQRTEQGDSAMYLCASSLYGDTQYFGPGTRLTVL.

This clonotype was seen at least ten times. One end of the junction fails to match germline, which may point to a read error. The CDR3 coding sequence is TGTGCCAGCAGCGTAGCAGTAGCGGGGGCCTTCAATGAGCAGTTCTTC. Protein: CASSVAVAGAFNEQFF. The gene calls are TRBV7-6 and TRBJ2-1; 9 positions match TRBD2. Germline lookup yields CDR1 SGHVS and CDR2 FNYEAQ. This CDR3 is built from 16 residues.

The chain joins TRBV29-1 to TRBJ1-2; 9 bases fit TRBD1. V was clipped by 3 bases and J by 5 bases; unmatched bases: 1. The V gene's germline CDR1 is SQVTM and CDR2 ANQGSEA. The CDR3 is 12 amino acids. In DNA form, the CDR3 reads TGCAGCGTTGAGGGACAGGGTTATGGCTACACCTTC. Encoded protein: CSVEGQGYGYTF.

The table lists this clonotype with a few counts. The chain combines TRBV12-3 or TRBV12-4 with TRBJ1-5; D is ambiguous. This CDR3 is built from 15 residues. V gave up 3 bases and J gave up 0 bases, with 9 bases separating them. CDR3 sequence (DNA): TGTGCCAGCAGTTTCACGGTCGATAGCAATCAGCCCCAGCATTTT. Protein sequence: CASSFTVDSNQPQHF.

This clonotype was seen just once. V is TRBV2 and J is TRBJ1-1, with 9 bases identical to TRBD1. V was clipped by 7 bases and J by 7 bases; unmatched bases: 4. Germline V CDR1 and CDR2: SNHLY, FYNNEI. CDR3 size: 12 residues. The CDR3 bases are TGTGCCAGCACCAGGACAGGGGTTGAAGCTTTCTTT. Encoded protein: CASTRTGVEAFF.

V usage is TRBV20-1 and J usage is TRBJ2-4, with TRBD2 matching over 11 bases. Germline-derived CDR1 and CDR2 are DFQATT and SNEGSKA (reference sequence). V shed 0 bases, J shed 9 bases, and the junction held 7 bases outside the gene matches. The CDR3 is 15 residues long. This chain's CDR3 is CSARELAGAGGIQYF. The CDR3 bases are TGCAGTGCTAGAGAACTAGCGGGGGCCGGCGGCATTCAGTACTTC.

This clonotype was detected many times. The chain combines TRBV28 with TRBJ2-6; D gene ambiguous. Germline V gene sequence: CDR1 MDHEN, CDR2 SYDVKM. Deletions cut 3 bases from V and 0 bases from J, with 6 bases between. This CDR3 contains 15 residues. The CDR3 nucleotides are TGTGCCAGCAGTTTTACGGACTCTGGGGCCAACGTCCTGACTTTC. Protein product: CASSFTDSGANVLTF.

This clonotype has only one observation. V gene TRBV3-1 combines with J gene TRBJ2-1; D remains unclear. Germline CDR1 LGHDT, CDR2 YNNKEL (reference sequence). V was clipped by 3 bases and J by 8 bases, with 11 bases between them. The CDR3 runs to 13 residues. Here the CDR3 reads CASSQGFGDEQFF. CDR3 sequence (DNA): TGTGCCAGCAGCCAGGGTTTTGGGGATGAGCAGTTCTTC.

The rearrangement uses TRBV10-3 and TRBJ2-5; perhaps TRBD1 as D (5 bases). Germline-derived CDR1 and CDR2 are ENHRY and SYGVKD. This CDR3 has 14 amino acids. V gave up 2 bases and J gave up 2 bases, with 9 bases separating them. In DNA form, the CDR3 reads TGTGCCATCAGTGAGGACAGCGTACAAGAGACCCAGTACTTC. Its protein is CAISEDSVQETQYF.

Ten or more counts support this clonotype. V gene TRBV7-8 combines with J gene TRBJ1-5; the match to TRBD1 covers 7 bases. The CDR3 covers 15 residues. CDR1 and CDR2 from the germline V gene are SGHVS and FQNEAQ. V was clipped by 6 bases and J by 3 bases; unmatched bases: 8. The CDR3 DNA follows: TGTGCCAGCAGAAGATACGGGACAGACAATCAGCCCCAGCATTTT. The encoded protein is CASRRYGTDNQPQHF.